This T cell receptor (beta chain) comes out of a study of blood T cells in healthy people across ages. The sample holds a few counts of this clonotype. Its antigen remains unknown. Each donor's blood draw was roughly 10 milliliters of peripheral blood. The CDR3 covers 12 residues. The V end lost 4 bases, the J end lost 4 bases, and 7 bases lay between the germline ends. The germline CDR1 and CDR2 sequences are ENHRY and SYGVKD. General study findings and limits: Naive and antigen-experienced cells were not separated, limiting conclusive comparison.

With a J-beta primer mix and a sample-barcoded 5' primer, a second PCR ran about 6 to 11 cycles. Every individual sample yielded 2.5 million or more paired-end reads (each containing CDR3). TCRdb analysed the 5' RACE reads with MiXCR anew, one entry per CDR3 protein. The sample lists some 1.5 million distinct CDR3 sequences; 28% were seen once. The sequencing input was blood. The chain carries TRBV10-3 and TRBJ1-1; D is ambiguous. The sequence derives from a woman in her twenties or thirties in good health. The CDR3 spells CAISVGSTEAFF. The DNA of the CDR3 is TGTGCCATCAGTGTGGGGAGCACTGAAGCTTTCTTT.